These 14 T cell receptor beta chains share one sample of origin, sequenced in a study of CD8 T cells in Susac syndrome. An input of about 0.5 to 1 ug of RNA was subjected to reverse transcription using random hexamers. TCRdb reanalysed the immunoSEQ multiplex PCR reads using MiXCR and keeps one entry per CDR3 protein. The data show over 150,000 distinct CDR3 sequences, 90% to 95% seen once. Sequencing used CD4+ T cells from PBMCs. Receptors were obtained from a human donor with multiple sclerosis.

The genes are TRBV2 and TRBJ1-5, with D unclear. Deletions cut 6 bases from V and 10 bases from J, with 10 bases between. This CDR3 region has 11 residues. Germline V lookup: CDR1 SNHLY, CDR2 FYNNEI. The CDR3 loop reads CASSLTAPQHF. The CDR3 bases are TGTGCCAGCAGCCTTACCGCCCCCCAGCATTTT.

V usage is TRBV27 and J usage is TRBJ1-1, with D maybe TRBD1 (5 bases). Between the trimmed V and J ends, which lost 6 bases and 4 bases, there was a span of 12 bases. The CDR3 totals 13 residues. Germline V gene sequence: CDR1 MNHEY, CDR2 SMNVEV (reference sequence). Here the CDR3 DNA reads TGTGCCAGCAGCCCGGGGCGGCCCACTGAAGCTTTCTTT. Translating it yields CASSPGRPTEAFF.

The chain employs TRBV6-2 or TRBV6-3 and TRBJ1-2, with TRBD1 as a possible D gene (5 bases). Looked up from germline, CDR1 is MNHEY and CDR2 is SVGEGT. The CDR3 extends over 15 amino acids. Trimming removed 2 bases at V and 8 bases at J, with 18 bases between. The CDR3 region has the DNA TGTGCCAGCAGTTACACATCCGGGGGTCTCGGCGGCTACACCTTC. Amino acid sequence: CASSYTSGGLGGYTF.

This chain links TRBV3-1 with TRBJ2-7; 9 bases fit TRBD2. The CDR3 is 19 amino acids. Germline CDR1 and CDR2: LGHDT and YNNKEL (reference sequence). V lost 4 bases and J lost 0; bases outside the gene matches: 16. CDR3 amino acids: CASSLDDSGGTVRSYEQYF. The DNA for the CDR3 is TGTGCCAGCAGCCTCGATGATAGCGGGGGTACCGTCCGCTCCTACGAGCAGTACTTC.

This rearrangement joins TRBV4-1 to TRBJ2-7, with 11 bases fitting TRBD1. CDR1 and CDR2 (germline): MGHRA, YSYEKL. The CDR3 extends over 16 amino acids. Trimming removed 2 bases from V and 3 bases from J; junction bases left unmatched: 6. CDR3: CASSQLTGTGGYEQYF. For the CDR3, the DNA is TGCGCCAGCAGCCAACTAACCGGGACAGGGGGCTACGAGCAGTACTTC.

The chain recombines TRBV7-9 with TRBJ2-1; 10 positions agree with TRBD2. Germline CDR1 and CDR2: SEHNR and FQNEAQ (reference sequence). V shed 8 bases and J 3 bases; nucleotides not matched to a gene: 4. CDR3 length: 14 amino acids. The CDR3 protein is CASRLAGVYNEQFF. As DNA, the CDR3 is TGTGCCAGCCGGCTAGCGGGAGTCTACAATGAGCAGTTCTTC.

The rearrangement links TRBV20-1 to TRBJ2-7; D unresolved. Germline CDR1 reads DFQATT; CDR2 reads SNEGSKA (reference sequence). The CDR3 has 13 residues. Deletions cut 3 bases from V and 2 bases from J, with 11 bases between. CDR3 nucleotides: TGCAGTGCTAGGAACCCCAAAACCTACGAGCAGTACTTC. This codes for CSARNPKTYEQYF.

The rearrangement links TRBV20-1 to TRBJ2-5, with TRBD2 matching over 10 bases. The V gene's germline CDR1 is DFQATT and CDR2 SNEGSKA (reference sequence). J lost 3 bases, V lost 0 bases, and 4 bases had no gene match. The CDR3 contains 15 residues. CDR3 region: CSARDSGTSEETQYF. The CDR3 DNA reads as TGCAGTGCTAGAGACTCCGGGACTAGCGAAGAGACCCAGTACTTC.

The CDR3 DNA sequence: TGTGCCAGCAGTTACTCTCTGTCCGGGGAGCTGTTTTTT. It encodes CASSYSLSGELFF. The chain links TRBV6-5 to TRBJ2-2; D not resolved. The germline V gene encodes CDR1 MNHEY and CDR2 SVGAGI. V dropped 0 bases and J dropped 6 bases, with 5 bases sitting between them. This CDR3 spans 13 amino acids.

The gene calls are TRBV11-2 and TRBJ2-5, with TRBD2 matching 10 bases. The CDR3 consists of 16 residues. Germline values: CDR1 SGHAT, CDR2 FQNNGV. V lost 4 bases, J lost 2 bases, and 7 bases stayed unmatched. In nucleotides, the CDR3 is TGTGCCAGCAGCTCCTGGACTAGCGGAGATCAAGAGACCCAGTACTTC. Translation gives CASSSWTSGDQETQYF.

The chain employs TRBV6-6 and TRBJ1-2, with D possibly matching TRBD1 (5 bases). Germline CDR1 reads MNHNY; CDR2 reads SVGAGI (reference sequence). The CDR3 is made up of 12 amino acids. V was trimmed by 8 bases and J by 6 bases, leaving 13 bases between them. The CDR3 DNA sequence: TGTGCCAGCGGCTGGGGCGGCGATGGCTACACCTTC. It yields the protein CASGWGGDGYTF.

The V gene is TRBV29-1, the J gene TRBJ2-1; 8 bases match TRBD2. Trimming removed 7 bases from V and 5 bases from J; junction bases left unmatched: 10. Germline V gene sequence: CDR1 SQVTM, CDR2 ANQGSEA. This CDR3 region has 14 residues. CDR3 region: CSAGSGTSDNEQFF. The CDR3 DNA is TGCAGCGCCGGAAGCGGGACTAGTGACAATGAGCAGTTCTTC.

The chain has TRBV2 and TRBJ1-1, with D possibly matching TRBD1 (5 bases). V was shortened by 4 bases and J by 6 bases, with 18 bases between the two germline ends. Germline-derived CDR1 and CDR2 are SNHLY and FYNNEI. The CDR3 consists of 15 residues. The CDR3 here is CASSAQPKGFAEAFF. In DNA form, the CDR3 reads TGTGCCAGCAGTGCACAGCCTAAGGGGTTCGCTGAAGCTTTCTTT.

This clonotype was detected once. The genes are TRBV29-1 and TRBJ1-2; D gene ambiguous. Germline V CDR1 and CDR2: SQVTM, ANQGSEA. V lost 3 bases to trimming and J lost 5 bases, with 7 bases between them. There are 11 residues in the CDR3. In DNA, the CDR3 is TGCAGCGTTGATTACGGATATGGCTACACCTTC. It encodes CSVDYGYGYTF.